One and the same sample provided the 20 T cell receptor beta chains below, sequenced in a study of spatial heterogeneity in lung cancer (dated by TCRdb to between 2017 and 2020). Reading the label with the study, this specimen's time point is: blood at routine non-recurrence follow-up after resection. Without any cell sorting, TCR sequencing was performed on whole RNA extracted either from tumor and nontumor lung tissue or from cryopreserved PBMC samples. The library was obtained by 5' RACE. Sequencing was performed on a NextSeq 500. The public reads were quality trimmed at Q25 with fastp and then assembled into clones with MiXCR by TCRdb, keeping productive beta chains. Rows merge per CDR3 protein into single entries with the most common DNA and genes. In this sample the table shows approximately 50,000 distinct CDR3 sequences, less than 9.5% of which occur a single time. Roughly 37% of the sample rests with the top ten.

The starting material was PBMCs, obtained at follow-up. Receptors were obtained from a female donor with early-stage non-small cell lung cancer.

This clonotype was counted only a few times. The rearrangement uses TRBV20-1 and TRBJ1-1; a weak D match, TRBD1 (6 bases). The CDR3 covers 14 residues. In germline, CDR1 is DFQATT, CDR2 SNEGSKA (reference sequence). Trimming took 5 bases from V and 7 from J, leaving 20 bases between them. The DNA of the CDR3 is TGCAGTGCTTCCTCTCGGGGGGACACCTATGAAGCTTTCTTT. Its protein is CSASSRGDTYEAFF.

This clonotype was observed at least ten times. V and J are TRBV28 and TRBJ1-2; weak D call: TRBD1 (5 bases). Deletions cut 5 bases from V and 8 bases from J, with 15 bases between. Germline-derived CDR1 and CDR2 are MDHEN and SYDVKM. This CDR3 spans 13 amino acids. CDR3 DNA sequence: TGTGCCAGCAGTCTCCGACAGCCCCTGGGCTACACCTTC. It encodes CASSLRQPLGYTF.

This clonotype was observed a handful of times. The chain uses TRBV6-6 and TRBJ2-7, with D possibly matching TRBD2 (6 bases). CDR3 length: 13 residues. V lost 11 bases to trimming and J lost 0 bases, with 14 bases between them. Germline V gene data show CDR1 as MNHNY and CDR2 as SVGAGI (reference sequence). The CDR3 nucleotides read TGTGCCGGGTCCCGGGGGACCTCCTACGAGCAGTACTTC. It is translated as CAGSRGTSYEQYF.

The chain has TRBV6-1 and TRBJ2-2, with a weak D call TRBD2 (6 bases). Germline-derived CDR1 and CDR2 are MNHNS and SASEGT. This CDR3 comprises 14 residues. V was shortened by 4 bases and J by 5 bases, with 11 bases between the two germline ends. This CDR3 reads CASSGRGTTGELFF. The CDR3 nucleotides are TGTGCCAGCAGTGGGCGGGGTACGACCGGGGAGCTGTTTTTT.

This clonotype has a count of ten or more. The rearrangement joins TRBV4-3 to TRBJ2-1; 8 bases are a match to TRBD2. J lost 0 bases, V lost 4 bases, and 2 bases had no gene match. CDR1 and CDR2 (germline): LGHNA, YSLEER. There are 15 residues in the CDR3. Here the CDR3 DNA reads TGCGCCAGCAGCCCAGCGGGGGACTCCTACAATGAGCAGTTCTTC. Its translation is CASSPAGDSYNEQFF.

The sample holds many counts of this clonotype. The chain is built from TRBV29-1 and TRBJ2-5, with D perhaps being TRBD1 or TRBD2 (6 bases each). The CDR3 totals 13 residues. Between the trimmed V and J ends, which lost 3 bases and 5 bases, there was a span of 13 bases. Looked up from germline, CDR1 is SQVTM and CDR2 is ANQGSEA. CDR3 in DNA: TGCAGCGTTGATCCGGGGGCCGTTGAGACCCAGTACTTC. Protein sequence: CSVDPGAVETQYF.

This clonotype was observed at least ten times. This chain uses TRBV5-1 with TRBJ2-3; D might be TRBD2 (7 bases). The CDR3 has 15 amino acids. Germline CDR1 SGHRS, CDR2 YFSETQ. V lost 1 base and J lost 2, with 11 bases in between. CDR3 sequence: CASSLNAGATDTQYF. The CDR3 nucleotides read TGCGCCAGCAGCTTGAACGCGGGGGCCACAGATACGCAGTATTTT.

This clonotype was picked up many times. The chain combines TRBV6-5 with TRBJ2-7; 7 bases fit TRBD1. This CDR3 contains 15 residues. CDR1 is MNHEY and CDR2 is SVGAGI in the germline V gene. The trim removed 7 bases at V and 3 bases at J, leaving 12 bases unmatched. The CDR3 reads CASNTPGQSFYEQYF. The CDR3 coding sequence is TGTGCCAGCAATACTCCGGGACAGAGTTTCTACGAGCAGTACTTC.

The genes are TRBV20-1 and TRBJ2-5, with 7 nucleotides matching TRBD2. Trimming removed 4 bases from V and 5 bases from J; junction bases left unmatched: 13. Germline V lookup: CDR1 DFQATT, CDR2 SNEGSKA (reference sequence). This CDR3 contains 15 residues. In DNA, the CDR3 is TGCAGTGCTATGAGGAACAGCGGGGCCCGGGAGACCCAGTACTTC. Amino acid sequence: CSAMRNSGARETQYF.

This clonotype was detected only a few times. The V call is TRBV6-5, the J call TRBJ2-3, with D possibly matching TRBD2 (5 bases). The V end was cut by 7 bases, the J end by 11 bases, with 13 bases between. CDR1 MNHEY and CDR2 SVGAGI come from the germline V gene. This CDR3 is built from 11 residues. The CDR3 loop is CASIPGCEQYF. DNA for the CDR3: TGTGCCAGCATCCCGGGGTGTGAGCAGTATTTT.

The rearrangement links TRBV5-4 to TRBJ1-5; D remains ambiguous. Germline assignment: CDR1 SGHNT and CDR2 YYREEE (reference sequence). The V end was cut by 1 base, the J end by 0 bases, with 8 bases between. This CDR3 is built from 15 residues. The CDR3 loop reads CASSLTADSNQPQHF. The CDR3 DNA is TGTGCCAGCAGCTTGACGGCAGATAGCAATCAGCCCCAGCATTTT.

This clonotype was seen at least ten times. The DNA of the CDR3 is TGTGCCAGCAGCCCTACAGGGGTGACAGAGACCCAGTACTTC. This translates into CASSPTGVTETQYF. The rearrangement links TRBV11-2 to TRBJ2-5; 7 bases fit TRBD1. Looked up from germline, CDR1 is SGHAT and CDR2 is FQNNGV. CDR3 size: 14 residues. V was clipped by 5 bases and J by 4 bases; unmatched bases: 7.

The chain combines TRBV7-9 with TRBJ2-2; D not certain. V lost 4 bases and J 1 base, leaving 10 bases between the germline ends. Germline CDR1 is SEHNR and CDR2 is FQNEAQ (reference sequence). The CDR3 has 15 amino acids. The CDR3 region has the DNA TGTGCCAGCAGCTCTCCTCCAGAGAACACCGGGGAGCTGTTTTTT. It translates to CASSSPPENTGELFF.

This clonotype came up a few times. The chain has TRBV2 and TRBJ1-2, with TRBD1 identical over 7 bases. Germline trimming cut 8 bases from V and 3 bases from J; bases unmatched to any gene: 9. Germline V gene lookup returns CDR1 SNHLY and CDR2 FYNNEI. CDR3 length: 14 residues. The CDR3 loop reads CASRLQGSDYGYTF. DNA of the CDR3: TGTGCCAGCCGCTTACAGGGGTCGGACTATGGCTACACCTTC.

This clonotype came up a few times. CDR3 nucleotide sequence: TGTGCCTGGATAGATTTAGCCGGGGAGCTGTTTTTT. Translated: CAWIDLAGELFF. The V call is TRBV30, the J call TRBJ2-2; D gene uncertain. The V and J ends lost 4 bases and 6 bases respectively, with 9 bases between them. Germline loops: CDR1 GTSNPN, CDR2 SVGIG (reference sequence). The CDR3 consists of 12 residues.

This clonotype was picked up many times. The chain uses TRBV11-2 and TRBJ1-1, with D perhaps TRBD1 (5 bases). The CDR3 consists of 14 residues. Germline V gene sequence: CDR1 SGHAT, CDR2 FQNNGV. V was shortened by 0 bases and J by 7 bases, with 12 bases between the two germline ends. This CDR3 reads CASSLDAYDSEAFF. CDR3 in DNA: TGTGCCAGCAGCTTAGATGCGTATGACAGTGAAGCTTTCTTT.

This clonotype was observed many times. CDR3 coding DNA: TGTGCCAGCAGCCCCGGGGCTAGCCGCACAGATACGCAGTATTTT. Amino acids: CASSPGASRTDTQYF. V is TRBV7-2 and J is TRBJ2-3; the D gene could be TRBD1 or TRBD2 (5 bases each). This CDR3 has 15 amino acids. Germline V gene sequence: CDR1 SGHTA, CDR2 FQGNSA. V shed 5 bases and J shed 1 base, with 13 bases lying between them.

This clonotype occurred a few times. J is TRBJ2-1 and V is TRBV3-1; D may correspond to TRBD1 or TRBD2 (5 bases each). The CDR3 covers 15 residues. Trimming removed 3 bases from V and 3 bases from J, with 12 bases in between. Germline CDR1 reads LGHDT; CDR2 reads YNNKEL (reference sequence). The DNA for the CDR3 is TGTGCCAGCAGCCAGATTGGGGGTTTCTACAATGAGCAGTTCTTC. It encodes CASSQIGGFYNEQFF.

This clonotype has just a few counts. V gene TRBV5-1 combines with J gene TRBJ2-2, with D perhaps TRBD2 (5 bases). Between the trimmed V and J ends, which lost 1 base and 5 bases, there was a span of 12 bases. This CDR3 is 15 amino acids long. Germline-derived CDR1 and CDR2 are SGHRS and YFSETQ. This CDR3 reads CASSLSPGLTGELFF. CDR3 nucleotides: TGCGCCAGCAGCTTGTCCCCGGGGTTAACCGGGGAGCTGTTTTTT.

This clonotype was detected ten times or more. The chain carries TRBV29-1 and TRBJ2-7, with D perhaps matching TRBD1 (6 bases). The CDR3 has 13 residues. The ends were cut back, 3 bases at V and 0 bases at J, with 9 bases in the middle. The V gene's germline CDR1 is SQVTM and CDR2 ANQGSEA. DNA of the CDR3: TGCAGCGTTGATACAGGGTCCTCCTACGAGCAGTACTTC. Translating it yields CSVDTGSSYEQYF.